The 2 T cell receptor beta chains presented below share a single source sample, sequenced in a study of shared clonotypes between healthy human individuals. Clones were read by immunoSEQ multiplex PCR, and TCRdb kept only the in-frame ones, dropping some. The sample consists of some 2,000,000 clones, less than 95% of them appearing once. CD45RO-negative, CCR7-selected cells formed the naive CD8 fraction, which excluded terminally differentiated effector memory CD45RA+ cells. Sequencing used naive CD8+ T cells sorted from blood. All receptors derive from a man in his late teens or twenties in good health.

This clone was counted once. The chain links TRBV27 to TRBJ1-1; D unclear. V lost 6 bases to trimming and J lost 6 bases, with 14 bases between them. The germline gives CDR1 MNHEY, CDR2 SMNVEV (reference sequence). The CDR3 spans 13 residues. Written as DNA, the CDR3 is TGTGCCAGCAGCTACAACAGTTACGCTGAAGCTTTCTTT. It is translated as CASSYNSYAEAFF.

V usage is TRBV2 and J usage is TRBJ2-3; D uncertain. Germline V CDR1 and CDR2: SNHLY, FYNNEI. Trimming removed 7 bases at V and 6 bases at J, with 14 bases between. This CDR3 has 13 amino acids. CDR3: CASTAGEADTQYF. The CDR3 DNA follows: TGTGCCAGCACTGCCGGAGAAGCCGATACGCAGTATTTT.